This T cell receptor (beta chain) was found in a study of cytomegalovirus exposure and HLA in healthy donors. The CDR3 runs 15 residues. After removal of 6 bases from V and 2 bases from J, the junction contained 7 bases not matched to a gene. Germline values: CDR1 MDHEN, CDR2 SYDVKM. As regards this clone: What it recognizes is unknown.

PCR was performed using 60 Vbeta and 13 Jbeta primers. Using immunoSEQ multiplex PCR, the repertoire was profiled, and TCRdb retains in-frame clones only, with some absent. Of 65,000 to 70,000 clones listed, about 80% are singletons. Overall study findings and caveats: Sequencing probably produced one cluster of sequence variants that were highly shared.

Sequencing was carried out using PBMCs. The TCR comes from a middle-aged man in good health and CMV-seronegative. The chain has TRBV28 and TRBJ1-5; 7 bases agree with TRBD1. CDR3 DNA sequence: TGTGCCAGCAGGAACAGGGGTGGCGGCAATCAGCCCCAGCATTTT. Protein sequence: CASRNRGGGNQPQHF.